What follows describes a single TCR beta chain. The antigen is not known. Trimming took 4 bases from V and 2 from J, leaving 9 bases between them. The CDR3 is 15 amino acids. CDR1 is MNHNS and CDR2 is SASEGT in the germline V gene. A sample-barcoded 5' primer and a J-beta primer mix were used in a second PCR of about 7 to 12 cycles. Each CDR3 protein gets one entry after TCRdb re-called the 5' RACE reads with MiXCR. The sample gives fewer than 900,000 distinct CDR3 sequences, 43% of which show up once; more than 20% is in the top ten. Investigators took approximately 9.4 milliliters of peripheral blood from every donor. This entry is derived from a study of blood T cells in healthy people across ages. Points from the study as a whole: Not knowing donor CMV status may have confounded expanded clonotype changes. Per million T cells, TCR beta diversity dropped roughly linearly as age increased.

This TCR was recovered from an older woman in good health. The sequenced sample was blood. This rearrangement joins TRBV6-1 to TRBJ2-6; D is possibly TRBD1 or TRBD2 (5 bases each). The CDR3 DNA sequence: TGTGCCAGCAGTGGGGGGTCACCTGGGGCCAACGTCCTGACTTTC. It translates to CASSGGSPGANVLTF.